Sequencing of this TCR beta chain was carried out in a study of blood T cells in healthy people across ages. Primed by a sample-barcoded 5' primer and a J-beta primer mix, a second PCR proceeded for about 6 to 11 cycles. TCRdb called the 5' RACE reads again in MiXCR, with one record for every CDR3 protein. The sample records hundreds of thousands of distinct CDR3 sequences, 40% to 60% being singletons. The V end lost 4 bases, the J end lost 3 bases, and 15 bases lay between the germline ends. The CDR3 covers 14 residues. Germline CDR1 and CDR2: SQVTM and ANQGSEA. The receptor was derived from a man aged 30-40 years in good health. Sample: blood. J is TRBJ1-1 and V is TRBV29-1, with D uncertain. CDR3 nucleotides: TGCAGCGTTGCGGAGGCAGACCGATACACTGAAGCTTTCTTT. It encodes CSVAEADRYTEAFF.